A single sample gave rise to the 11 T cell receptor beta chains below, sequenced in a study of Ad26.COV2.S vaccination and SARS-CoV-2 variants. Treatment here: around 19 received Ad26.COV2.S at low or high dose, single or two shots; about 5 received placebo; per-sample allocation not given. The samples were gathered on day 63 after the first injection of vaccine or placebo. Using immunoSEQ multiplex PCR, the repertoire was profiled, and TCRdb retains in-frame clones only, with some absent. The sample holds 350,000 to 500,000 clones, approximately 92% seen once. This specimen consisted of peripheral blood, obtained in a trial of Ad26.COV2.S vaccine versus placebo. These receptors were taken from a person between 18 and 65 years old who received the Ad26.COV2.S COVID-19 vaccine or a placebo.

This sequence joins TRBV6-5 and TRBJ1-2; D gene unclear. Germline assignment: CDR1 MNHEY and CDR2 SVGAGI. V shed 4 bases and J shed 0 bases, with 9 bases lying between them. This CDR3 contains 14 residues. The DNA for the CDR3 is TGTGCCAGCAGTTCGGGTAGTACTAACTATGGCTACACCTTC. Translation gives CASSSGSTNYGYTF.

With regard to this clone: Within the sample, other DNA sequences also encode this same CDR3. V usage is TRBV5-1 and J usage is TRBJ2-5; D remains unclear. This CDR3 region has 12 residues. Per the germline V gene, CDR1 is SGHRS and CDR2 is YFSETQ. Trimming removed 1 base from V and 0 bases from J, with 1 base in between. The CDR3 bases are TGCGCCAGCAGCTTGAACCAAGAGACCCAGTACTTC. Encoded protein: CASSLNQETQYF. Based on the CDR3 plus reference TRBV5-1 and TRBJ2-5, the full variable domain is KAGVTQTPRYLIKTRGQQVTLSCSPISGHRSVSWYQQTPGQGLQFLFEYFSETQRNKGNFPGRFSGRQFSNSRSEMNVSTLELGDSALYLCASSLNQETQYFGPGTRLLVL.

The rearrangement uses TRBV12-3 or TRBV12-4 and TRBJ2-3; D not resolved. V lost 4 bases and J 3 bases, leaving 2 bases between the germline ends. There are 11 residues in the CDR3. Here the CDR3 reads CASSWTDTQYF. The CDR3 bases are TGTGCCAGCAGTTGGACAGATACGCAGTATTTT.

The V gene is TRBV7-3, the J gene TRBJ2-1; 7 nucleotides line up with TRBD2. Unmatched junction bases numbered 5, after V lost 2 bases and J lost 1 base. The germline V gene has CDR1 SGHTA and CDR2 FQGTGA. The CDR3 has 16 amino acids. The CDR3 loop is CASSLLAGVSYNEQFF. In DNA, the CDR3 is TGTGCCAGCAGCTTACTTGCGGGGGTTTCCTACAATGAGCAGTTCTTC.

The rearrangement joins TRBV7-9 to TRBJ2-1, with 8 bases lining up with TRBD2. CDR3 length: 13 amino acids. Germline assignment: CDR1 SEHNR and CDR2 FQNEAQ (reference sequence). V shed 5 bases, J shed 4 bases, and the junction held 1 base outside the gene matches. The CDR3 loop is CASSAGGYNEQFF. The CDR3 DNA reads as TGTGCCAGCAGCGCGGGGGGATACAATGAGCAGTTCTTC.

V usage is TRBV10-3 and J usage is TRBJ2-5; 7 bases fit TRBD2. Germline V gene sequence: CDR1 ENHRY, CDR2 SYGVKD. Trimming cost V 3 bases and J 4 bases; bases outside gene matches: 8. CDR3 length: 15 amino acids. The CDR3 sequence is CAISDARTRRETQYF. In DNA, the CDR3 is TGTGCCATCAGTGACGCTAGGACTAGGAGAGAGACCCAGTACTTC.

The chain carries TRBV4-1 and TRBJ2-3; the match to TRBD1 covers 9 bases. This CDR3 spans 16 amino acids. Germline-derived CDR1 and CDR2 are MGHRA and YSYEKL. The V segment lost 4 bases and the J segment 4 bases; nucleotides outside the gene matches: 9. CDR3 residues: CASSLEQGAESDTQYF. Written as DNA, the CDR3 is TGCGCCAGCAGCCTTGAACAGGGGGCAGAATCAGATACGCAGTATTTT.

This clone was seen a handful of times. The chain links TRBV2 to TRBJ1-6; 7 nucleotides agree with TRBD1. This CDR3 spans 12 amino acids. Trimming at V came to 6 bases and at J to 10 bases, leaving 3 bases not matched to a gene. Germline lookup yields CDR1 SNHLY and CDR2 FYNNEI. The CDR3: CASRGTASPLHF. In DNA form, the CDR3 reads TGTGCCAGCAGGGGGACAGCATCACCCCTCCACTTT.

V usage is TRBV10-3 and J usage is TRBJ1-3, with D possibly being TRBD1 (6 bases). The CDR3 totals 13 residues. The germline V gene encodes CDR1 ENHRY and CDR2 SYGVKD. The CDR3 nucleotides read TGTGGGGGGCGAGGGCTCGCTGGAAACACCATATATTTT. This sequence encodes CGGRGLAGNTIYF.

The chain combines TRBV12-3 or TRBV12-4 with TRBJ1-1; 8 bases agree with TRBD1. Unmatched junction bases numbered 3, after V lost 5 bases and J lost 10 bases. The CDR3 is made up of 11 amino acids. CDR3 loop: CASSHRGAAFF. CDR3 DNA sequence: TGTGCCAGCAGTCACAGGGGGGCAGCTTTCTTT.

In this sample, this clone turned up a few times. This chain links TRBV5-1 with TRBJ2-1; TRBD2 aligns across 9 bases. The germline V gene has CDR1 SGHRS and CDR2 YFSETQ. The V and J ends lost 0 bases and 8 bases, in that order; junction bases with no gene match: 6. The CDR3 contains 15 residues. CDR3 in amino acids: CASSLDAGGYHEQFF. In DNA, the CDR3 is TGCGCCAGCAGCTTGGACGCGGGGGGGTACCATGAGCAGTTCTTC.